This T cell receptor (beta chain) appears in the sequencing data of a study of molecular identifiers for immune sequencing clone quantification. This clonotype was observed many times. CDR3 length: 13 amino acids. V was trimmed by 3 bases and J by 4 bases, leaving 8 bases between them. TCRdb passed the PCR reads through MiXCR, listing each CDR3 protein once. Here the sample spans approximately 500,000 distinct CDR3 sequences, about a fifth being singletons. The TCR comes from a human donor in good health. Some libraries in this study had Jurkat cell RNA spiked in. The chain links TRBV12-3 or TRBV12-4 to TRBJ2-3; D not resolved. The sample was naive CD8+ T cells from blood, with Jurkat cell RNA spiked in. The subset is: FACS-sorted CD8+CD4-CCR7+CD45RA+ naive T cells. As DNA, the CDR3 is TGTGCCAGCAGTTTGGGGTTTTCAGATACGCAGTATTTT. Translation gives CASSLGFSDTQYF.